The present T cell receptor (beta chain) was sequenced within a study of T cells in Graves' hyperthyroidism and ophthalmopathy. The CDR3 runs to 16 residues. Looked up from germline, CDR1 is SNHLY and CDR2 is FYNNEI. V was clipped by 6 bases and J by 3 bases, with 19 bases between them. Regions amplified from RNA transcripts were the TCR beta CDR3 regions. HTBI primers drove first-round RT-PCR of the TCR CDR3. Using its own MiXCR run on the multiplex PCR reads, TCRdb lists one record per CDR3 protein. Counted here are roughly 500,000 distinct CDR3 sequences, 46% occurring once; the ten biggest clones make up over 15%.

This TCR came from an adult woman with Graves' disease, either hyperthyroidism or ophthalmopathy (not recorded which). The sample was peripheral blood or thyroid tissue (not recorded which). This chain joins TRBV2 and TRBJ2-3, with D tentatively TRBD1 or TRBD2 (5 bases each). CDR3 loop: CASSKGVRARTDTQYF. CDR3 bases: TGTGCCAGCAGCAAAGGGGTGAGGGCTAGGACAGATACGCAGTATTTT.